Only one count was recorded for the clone carrying this TCR beta chain. The data were produced by immunoSEQ multiplex PCR, yet TCRdb's version contains in-frame clones alone and is incomplete. This sample has about 87,000 clones, with around 90% found just once. This entry comes from a study of blood T cell repertoires in COVID-19. Trimming cost V 0 bases and J 1 base; bases outside gene matches: 3. From germline, CDR1 is SGDLS and CDR2 YYNGEE. The length of the CDR3 is 15 residues. The V call is TRBV9, the J call TRBJ2-5; the match to TRBD2 covers 7 bases. Specimen: peripheral blood. The source of this sequence is a man aged 35 to 55 with acute or convalescent COVID-19. CDR3 protein: CASSVGWGGQETQYF. CDR3 coding DNA: TGTGCCAGCAGCGTAGGGTGGGGGGGCCAAGAGACCCAGTACTTC.